This TCR beta chain was captured in a study of T cell responses to AZD1222 COVID-19 vaccine. The study, taken as a whole, reports: As reported, nearly half of all spike-specific TCRs target variant regions that are unmutated. White British people made up most donors, females outnumbered males, and clonal diversity was possibly underestimated. Only 5 to 7 AZD1222 recipients were seropositive at baseline.

Regarding this clone: The target antigen is unknown.

Clones were read by immunoSEQ multiplex PCR, and TCRdb kept only the in-frame ones, dropping some. The sample gives some 79,000 clones, 70% to 90% of which show up once; 9.5% to 13% is in the top ten. The germline CDR1 and CDR2 sequences are KGHDR and SFDVKD. The V and J ends lost 5 bases and 6 bases, in that order; junction bases with no gene match: 5. This CDR3 comprises 14 residues. The sequenced sample was peripheral blood, obtained 28 days after the second AZD1222 dose. The clonotype comes from an adult who received the AZD1222 COVID-19 vaccine. V usage is TRBV24-1 and J usage is TRBJ2-1, with TRBD2 matching over 8 bases. Written as DNA, the CDR3 is TGTGCCACCAGTGCGGGAGGGCCCCCCAATGAGCAGTTCTTC. Its protein product is CATSAGGPPNEQFF.